This entry features one T cell receptor beta chain sequence. This clonotype was observed a few times. Its antigen is unknown. It has no much larger one-base neighbor in the sample; base qualities were not kept. The library was built by means of 5' RACE. TCRdb shows the sequencer as Illumina HiSeq 2000. A universal primer binding site was added through template switching, and the final cDNA carried a unique molecular identifier so that TCR cDNA molecules could be counted accurately. First-strand cDNA for TCR alpha and beta chains was synthesized from specific primers in the conserved constant-segment region. To control for contamination, every cDNA library carried two barcodes: a SMART-Mk sample barcode plus Illumina barcodes. Two successive PCR steps introduced TruSeq adapter sequences along with Illumina sample barcodes. The TCR alpha and beta cDNA libraries were sequenced on the Illumina HiSeq platform using custom primers. Per the original workflow: MiGEC processed the raw reads to extract unique molecular identifiers, while MiXCR was used to determine the CDR3 positions. For each individual, recombination models were inferred using an EM algorithm with the repgenHMM and IGoR tools. The analysis of shared clonotypes was done with the tcR package in R, with sharing normalized by the product of cloneset sizes. To study raw recombination free of thymic and clonal selection effects, out-of-frame nonproductive sequences were analyzed. Using fastp at Q25 and MiXCR, TCRdb reprocessed the public reads and kept productive beta chains. Each entry is one CDR3 protein sequence, shown with its most common DNA and genes. Here the V and J calls rest on TCRdb's processing, not on the authors' analysis. The sample includes just under 650,000 distinct CDR3 sequences, with roughly 7.2% observed a single time. Less than 2% of the sample rests with the top ten.

These data are taken from a study of identical twins listed by TCRdb under 2016. Study-level background: The study deep-sequenced TCR alpha and beta repertoires from monozygotic twins, unrelated adults of various ages and cord blood to test whether fetal clonotypes persist. To rule out contamination, replicate twin experiments were performed at different times with different library preparation protocols.

Only healthy Caucasian donors were included. Three pairs of female monozygotic twins, all aged 18 to 29 years, were included in the twin cohort. The RNA used for TCR libraries was isolated from peripheral blood mononuclear cells. Compared with germline, V lacks 3 bases and J lacks 6 bases; bases without a gene match: 9. Including the terminal cysteine and phenylalanine, the CDR3 comprises 16 residues. The read is trimmed to its CDR3 DNA, 48 bases read in frame from base 1. The germline V gene sets CDR1 to SGHAT and CDR2 to FQNNGV. The study at large found these results: In monozygotic twins, recombination models systematically underestimated out-of-frame TCR alpha sharing, but the models matched the sharing seen between unrelated individuals. Because the same donors could not be followed over many years, conclusions were based on cross-sectional statistical analysis. The excess sharing between twins in beta out-of-frame sequences was weaker because fewer shared sequences reduced the signal-to-noise ratio. Abundant cord blood beta clonotypes carried fewer insertions; young adult naive repertoires showed a weaker similar trend, while memory repertoires showed none. Zero-insertion analyses could be partly confounded by invariant T cells such as MAIT and iNKT, although diverse VJ usage argued against such confounding for most clonotypes. Compared with coincidental sharing between unrelated individuals, an excess of low generation-probability sequences was observed among out-of-frame TCR alpha sequences shared between twins.

In addition, the sample was reused for a study of yellow fever vaccine responses in identical twins. The second source states: The authors reported that the T cell response to vaccination in identical twins appeared partly convergent and partly personalized. In the study, vaccine-responding T cell clones were precisely tracked in identical twins.

Sequences were obtained from PBMCs. The source is a woman younger than 35 in good health. The rearranged chain carries TRBV11-2 and TRBJ2-1; 9 nucleotides in the junction match TRBD2. DNA sequence: TGTGCCAGCAGCTTTTATAGCGGGGGTCGGTCCAATGAGCAGTTCTTC. Its protein is CASSFYSGGRSNEQFF.